The 13 T cell receptor beta chains given below trace back to one sample, sequenced in a study of T cell responses to AZD1222 COVID-19 vaccine listed by TCRdb under 2021. In the paper's terms, the time point label means: about 28 days (+/-7) after the second vaccine dose. The receptor library was made with the immunoSEQ multiplex PCR assay. The source is immuneACCESS, and TCRdb retained only in-frame sequences with V and J called. Part of the clones is not carried over; for the studies checked, unresolved V genes explain less than half of this, and the remainder is unexplained. In all, the sample holds 150,000 or so clones, and roughly nine tenths of those were seen once. The top ten clonotypes cover under 4% of the sample. The starting material was peripheral blood, obtained 28 days after the second AZD1222 dose. These receptors were collected from an adult who received the AZD1222 COVID-19 vaccine.

The chain employs TRBV3-1 (or the pseudogene TRBV3-2) and TRBJ2-7; D might be TRBD2 (6 bases). This CDR3 is 15 amino acids long. Germline V gene data show CDR1 as LGHDT and CDR2 as YNNKEL (reference sequence). The germline V and J ends were trimmed by 0 bases and 6 bases, with 15 bases remaining between them. CDR3 region: CASSQDGVAGTEQYF. The CDR3 bases are TGTGCCAGCAGCCAAGATGGGGTTGCGGGGACCGAGCAGTACTTC.

The rearrangement links TRBV10-3 to TRBJ1-2, with no clear D. The germline V and J ends were trimmed by 2 bases and 4 bases, with 5 bases remaining between them. The CDR3 length is 12 residues. Germline CDR1 and CDR2: ENHRY and SYGVKD. CDR3 in DNA: TGTGCCATCAGTGAGGGAACCTATGGCTACACCTTC. Amino acids: CAISEGTYGYTF.

The V and J genes are TRBV7-2 and TRBJ2-7, with a possible D match to TRBD2 (7 bases). Germline CDR1 and CDR2: SGHTA and FQGNSA. This CDR3 has 15 residues. Trimming cost V 11 bases and J 4 bases, with 24 bases left between them. The CDR3 is CASKQGGGDRYEQYF. The CDR3 coding sequence is TGTGCCTCCAAACAAGGGGGGGGTGACCGATACGAGCAGTACTTC.

The rearrangement uses TRBV12-3 or TRBV12-4 and TRBJ1-5, with D perhaps TRBD1 (6 bases). The CDR3 is made up of 13 amino acids. The ends were cut back, 5 bases at V and 5 bases at J, with 10 bases in the middle. CDR3 sequence reads: CASSPQGDQPQHF. The CDR3 region has the DNA TGTGCCAGCAGTCCACAGGGTGATCAGCCCCAGCATTTT.

The chain combines TRBV6-4 with TRBJ1-1, with a weak D call TRBD1 (5 bases). V lost 4 bases and J lost 4, with 13 bases in between. Germline-derived CDR1 and CDR2 are MRHNA and SNTAGT. This CDR3 contains 14 residues. DNA of the CDR3: TGTGCCAGCAGTGGATCCGGGACGACCACTGAAGCTTTCTTT. The encoded protein is CASSGSGTTTEAFF.

The chain combines TRBV30 with TRBJ2-1; D tentatively reads TRBD1 or TRBD2 (5 bases each). This CDR3 is built from 17 residues. Deletions cut 0 bases from V and 1 base from J, with 16 bases between. Germline CDR1 GTSNPN, CDR2 SVGIG (reference sequence). CDR3 DNA sequence: TGTGCCTGGAGTGTTTTCCGGGGCCTGGTGTCCTACAATGAGCAGTTCTTC. Amino acids: CAWSVFRGLVSYNEQFF.

The chain couples TRBV7-2 to TRBJ2-5; no definite D call. CDR1 is SGHTA and CDR2 is FQGNSA in the germline V gene. V was pared by 2 bases and J by 5 bases, with 12 bases between. The length of the CDR3 is 14 residues. CDR3 bases: TGTGCCAGCAGCTTATCCGAAACAGCGGAGACCCAGTACTTC. Amino acid sequence: CASSLSETAETQYF.

This clone was observed a single time. J is TRBJ1-5 and V is TRBV7-2, with 7 positions matching TRBD1. This CDR3 region has 15 residues. Unmatched junction bases numbered 4, after V lost 5 bases and J lost 0 bases. Germline V lookup: CDR1 SGHTA, CDR2 FQGNSA. The CDR3 DNA is TGTGCCAGCAGCAGAACAGGGGATAGCAATCAGCCCCAGCATTTT. Encoded protein: CASSRTGDSNQPQHF.

This clone was observed a handful of times. The identical CDR3 is also encoded by other nucleotide sequences in the sample. V gene TRBV18 combines with J gene TRBJ1-6; maybe TRBD1 (5 bases). Trimming pared 3 bases from V and 5 bases from J, leaving 11 bases between. There are 15 residues in the CDR3. Germline V gene data show CDR1 as KGHSH and CDR2 as LQKENI. This CDR3 is CASSPPGGNNSPLHF. CDR3 in DNA: TGTGCCAGCTCACCTCCCGGGGGAAATAATTCACCCCTCCACTTT.

The genes are TRBV27 and TRBJ1-5; the D is unclear. Germline CDR1 and CDR2: MNHEY and SMNVEV (reference sequence). The CDR3 contains 14 residues. V was cut by 3 bases and J by 0 bases, with 6 bases left in between. In DNA, the CDR3 is TGTGCCAGCAGTTTGGAAGTTAGCAATCAGCCCCAGCATTTT. It codes for CASSLEVSNQPQHF.

The V gene is TRBV4-1, the J gene TRBJ2-7; D gene uncertain. V lost 2 bases and J lost 2, with 10 bases in between. CDR1 is MGHRA and CDR2 is YSYEKL in the germline V gene. CDR3 length equals 14 residues. The CDR3 here is CASSQQTFPYEQYF. The CDR3 DNA is TGCGCCAGCAGCCAACAGACGTTTCCCTACGAGCAGTACTTC.

The genes are TRBV7-9 and TRBJ1-1; possibly TRBD1 for D (6 bases). V shed 5 bases and J shed 11 bases, with 15 bases lying between them. The CDR3 length is 12 residues. Germline V gives CDR1 SEHNR, CDR2 FQNEAQ (reference sequence). CDR3 protein: CASSPELGQAFF. DNA for the CDR3: TGTGCCAGCAGCCCGGAGTTAGGACAGGCTTTCTTT.

V and J are TRBV9 and TRBJ1-2, with D possibly matching TRBD1 (5 bases). Germline V gene lookup returns CDR1 SGDLS and CDR2 YYNGEE. The ends were cut back, 0 bases at V and 0 bases at J, with 9 bases in the middle. The CDR3 totals 15 residues. CDR3 bases: TGTGCCAGCAGCGTAGGTGTAGGGGCTAACTATGGCTACACCTTC. Residues: CASSVGVGANYGYTF.